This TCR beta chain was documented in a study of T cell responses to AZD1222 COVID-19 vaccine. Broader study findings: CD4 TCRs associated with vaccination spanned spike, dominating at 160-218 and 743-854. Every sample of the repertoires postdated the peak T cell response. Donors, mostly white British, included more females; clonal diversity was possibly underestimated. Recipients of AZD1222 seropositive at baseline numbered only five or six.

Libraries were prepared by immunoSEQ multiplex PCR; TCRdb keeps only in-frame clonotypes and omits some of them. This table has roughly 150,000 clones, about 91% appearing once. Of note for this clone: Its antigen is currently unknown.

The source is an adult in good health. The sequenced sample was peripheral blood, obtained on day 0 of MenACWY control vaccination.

The CDR3 sequence: CASSPPDRVLGYTF. In nucleotides, the CDR3 is TGTGCCAGCAGTCCACCGGACAGGGTCCTTGGCTACACCTTC. V gene TRBV6-5 combines with J gene TRBJ1-2; 8 nucleotides align to TRBD1. The V gene end was trimmed by 5 bases and the J gene end by 7 bases; junction bases not matched to a gene: 9. CDR3 length: 14 amino acids. Germline CDR1 is MNHEY and CDR2 is SVGAGI.